This is a list of T cell receptor beta chains from one sample in a study of regulatory T cells in long-lasting Graves disease. MiXCR, applied by TCRdb to the multiplex PCR reads, yields one record per CDR3 protein. Here the sample spans around 250,000 distinct CDR3 sequences, approximately 18% being singletons. The same sample was also studied in work on T cells in Graves' hyperthyroidism and ophthalmopathy.

This material consisted of peripheral blood mononuclear cells (PBMCs), taken at new diagnosis, from a patient treated with antithyroid drugs. The source is a woman in her 30s with Graves disease. The CDR3 runs from the conserved cysteine through the conserved F or W. Fields, in order: D gene, clone size, J gene, V gene, CDR3 DNA, CDR3 protein. The D gene is left open where the match is weak. Clone size is shown for a subset of rows, as once, few, many or a class of expanded clone.

D: -; size: few; J: TRBJ1-2; V: TRBV6-1; DNA: TGTGCCAGCAGACAGGGATATGGCTACACCTTC; CDR3: CASRQGYGYTF
D: TRBD2; size: many; J: TRBJ2-1; V: TRBV15; DNA: TGTGCCACCAGCAAAGCGGGGGGGCCGTCTGGGGAGCAGTTCTTC; CDR3: CATSKAGGPSGEQFF
D: -; size: many; J: TRBJ1-2; V: TRBV28; DNA: TGTGCCAGCACCCCGGGGGACCATAACTATGGCTACACCTTC; CDR3: CASTPGDHNYGYTF
D: TRBD2; size: many; J: TRBJ2-2; V: TRBV6-1; DNA: TGTGCCAGCATCGGCCCGGGGGGGGACACCGGGGAGCTGTTTTTT; CDR3: CASIGPGGDTGELFF
D: -; size: -; J: TRBJ2-2; V: TRBV11-2; DNA: TGTGCCAGCAGCTTAGACAGGGGTCTCCCCGGGGAGCTGTTTTTT; CDR3: CASSLDRGLPGELFF
D: TRBD1; size: many; J: TRBJ2-5; V: TRBV5-1; DNA: TGTGCCAGCAGCTTAGACAGGGCTCAAGAGACCCAGTACTTC; CDR3: CASSLDRAQETQYF
D: -; size: many; J: TRBJ2-7; V: TRBV20-1; DNA: TGCAGTGCCACCGAGGGGACCCTTCAATCCTACGAGCAGTACTTC; CDR3: CSATEGTLQSYEQYF
D: -; size: -; J: TRBJ1-4; V: TRBV7-8; DNA: TGTGCCAGCAGCTTAGTCGGGCTGACTAATGAAAAACTGTTTTTT; CDR3: CASSLVGLTNEKLFF
D: -; size: many; J: TRBJ1-1; V: TRBV20-1; DNA: TGCAGTACTAGAGATAACAGGGTAACTGAAGCTTTCTTT; CDR3: CSTRDNRVTEAFF
D: -; size: many; J: TRBJ1-6; V: TRBV4-1; DNA: TGCGCCAGCAGCCAGCGGACCGAGAATTCACCCCTCCACTTT; CDR3: CASSQRTENSPLHF
D: -; size: many; J: TRBJ2-7; V: TRBV28; DNA: TGTGCCAGCAGTTTAATCAGTTCCGAGCAGTACTTC; CDR3: CASSLISSEQYF
D: -; size: -; J: TRBJ2-1; V: TRBV13; DNA: TGTGCCAGCAGCTTAGGCAGTAGCTACAATGAGCAGTTCTTC; CDR3: CASSLGSSYNEQFF
D: -; size: many; J: TRBJ2-5; V: TRBV4-2; DNA: TGTGCCAGCAGCCAACAGGGGACGGGAGAGACCCAGTACTTC; CDR3: CASSQQGTGETQYF
D: -; size: many; J: TRBJ1-1; V: TRBV12-3/TRBV12-4; DNA: TGTGCCAGCAGTTTGTACCAGGGAGCTTTCTTT; CDR3: CASSLYQGAFF
D: TRBD1; size: many; J: TRBJ1-2; V: TRBV6-2/TRBV6-3; DNA: TGTGCCAGCAGTTACTCGGTGGGGGACAGCTACTATGGCTACACCTTC; CDR3: CASSYSVGDSYYGYTF
D: -; size: many; J: TRBJ1-1; V: TRBV12-3/TRBV12-4; DNA: TGTGCCAGCAGACAACAGCGAAACACTGAAGCTTTCTTT; CDR3: CASRQQRNTEAFF
D: TRBD1; size: many; J: TRBJ2-1; V: TRBV5-1; DNA: TGCGCCAGCAGCCCACCCCGGACAGGGGTCAATGAGCAGTTCTTC; CDR3: CASSPPRTGVNEQFF
D: TRBD1; size: few; J: TRBJ1-2; V: TRBV25-1; DNA: TGTGCCAGCAGTGCTCCCGGGACAGGGGGCGCGGGAGGCTACACCTTC; CDR3: CASSAPGTGGAGGYTF
D: TRBD1; size: many; J: TRBJ2-3; V: TRBV9; DNA: TGTGCCAGCAGCGTAGACAGGGGGCTGAATACGCAGTATTTT; CDR3: CASSVDRGLNTQYF
D: -; size: many; J: TRBJ1-1; V: TRBV7-9; DNA: TGTGCCACCCAGGCGGCCGGAACGAACACTGAAGCTTTCTTT; CDR3: CATQAAGTNTEAFF
D: -; size: many; J: TRBJ2-7; V: TRBV11-2; DNA: TGTGCCAGCAGCGAACCGGGAAGTATTTCCTACGAGCAGTACTTC; CDR3: CASSEPGSISYEQYF
D: -; size: many; J: TRBJ2-3; V: TRBV18; DNA: TGTGCCAGCTCTAGCAGGGCACAAGATACGCAGTATTTT; CDR3: CASSSRAQDTQYF
D: -; size: many; J: TRBJ2-6; V: TRBV7-6; DNA: TGTGCCAGCAGGATCGGCTCTGGGGCCAACGTCCTGACTTTC; CDR3: CASRIGSGANVLTF
D: TRBD1; size: many; J: TRBJ1-1; V: TRBV7-2; DNA: TGTGCCAGCAGTAAGGACAGGGTTGAAGCTTTCTTT; CDR3: CASSKDRVEAFF
D: -; size: -; J: TRBJ1-4; V: TRBV11-2; DNA: TGTGCCAGCAGCACGGACAGAACTAATGAAAAACTGTTTTTT; CDR3: CASSTDRTNEKLFF
D: -; size: few; J: TRBJ2-3; V: TRBV6-2/TRBV6-3; DNA: TGTGCCAGCAGTTCGCGCCTAGGGGGAGGTACGCAGTATTTT; CDR3: CASSSRLGGGTQYF
D: TRBD1; size: many; J: TRBJ1-2; V: TRBV20-1; DNA: TGCAGTGCCAAGGGACAGGGGCTTCTCTATGGCTACACCTTC; CDR3: CSAKGQGLLYGYTF
D: TRBD2; size: -; J: TRBJ2-1; V: TRBV19; DNA: TGTGCCAGTGGGGGGGGGTATGAGCAGTTCTTC; CDR3: CASGGGYEQFF
D: TRBD2; size: many; J: TRBJ2-3; V: TRBV20-1; DNA: TGCAGTGCTACTTCGGGGAGCGGGGGGGCCACAGATACGCAGTATTTT; CDR3: CSATSGSGGATDTQYF
D: TRBD1; size: few; J: TRBJ2-7; V: TRBV7-6; DNA: TGTGCCAGCAGCGCCCCGGGGACAGGGGCGTCCCGCGAGCAGTACTTC; CDR3: CASSAPGTGASREQYF
D: TRBD2; size: -; J: TRBJ2-1; V: TRBV19; DNA: TGTGCCAGTACCCAACTAGCGGGGATCCATGAGCAGTTCTTC; CDR3: CASTQLAGIHEQFF
D: -; size: many; J: TRBJ2-3; V: TRBV5-1; DNA: TGCGCCAGCAGCTTGCGGGGACAAGGGAGCACAGATACGCAGTATTTT; CDR3: CASSLRGQGSTDTQYF
D: TRBD2; size: -; J: TRBJ2-1; V: TRBV20-1; DNA: TGCAGTGCTAGATTCCCGGGGGGATCCTACAATGAGCAGCTCTTC; CDR3: CSARFPGGSYNEQLF
D: -; size: many; J: TRBJ1-1; V: TRBV9; DNA: TGTGCCAGCAGCCAACAGGACACTGAAGCTTTCTTT; CDR3: CASSQQDTEAFF
D: TRBD1; size: many; J: TRBJ1-4; V: TRBV7-9; DNA: TGTGCCAGCAGCTCCCGCGGGACAGAGGGTGAAAAACTGTTTTTT; CDR3: CASSSRGTEGEKLFF
D: -; size: many; J: TRBJ2-1; V: TRBV7-8; DNA: TGTGCCAGCAGCTTAAGGGCGGGGGCATTTGAGCAGTTCTTC; CDR3: CASSLRAGAFEQFF
D: -; size: many; J: TRBJ2-2; V: TRBV7-9; DNA: TGTGCCAGCAGCTTAGTTTCAGGGGCCGGGGAGCTGTTTTTT; CDR3: CASSLVSGAGELFF
D: -; size: many; J: TRBJ1-2; V: TRBV3-1; DNA: TGTGCCAGCAGCCAAGATGGAACTAACTATGGCTACACCTTC; CDR3: CASSQDGTNYGYTF
D: -; size: many; J: TRBJ1-1; V: TRBV6-1; DNA: TGTGCCAGCAGTGAATACGCTCCGGGAGATAAAGCTTTCTTT; CDR3: CASSEYAPGDKAFF
D: -; size: many; J: TRBJ1-1; V: TRBV2; DNA: TGTGCCAGCAGAGGGATATTGCGAAACACTGAAGCTTTCTTT; CDR3: CASRGILRNTEAFF